Listed below are T cell receptor beta chains from one sample, sequenced in a study of OX40 agonist ivuxolimab in advanced cancers. TCRdb keeps only in-frame clones here, not all; method: immunoSEQ multiplex PCR. Of tens of thousands of clones in the sample, around 86% were seen once. Sequenced here: CD4+ or CD8+ T cells sorted from blood, sampled in a trial of the OX40 agonist ivuxolimab. The receptor source for this set is an adult with an advanced solid tumor such as melanoma, head and neck, liver or kidney cancer. CDR3s include the opening cysteine and the closing phenylalanine or tryptophan. A D gene is named only where the DNA matches it firmly. Clone size appears in some rows only: once, few, many, or a class for an expanded clone.

CDR3: CASSPLSGGGRDTQYF; DNA: TGTGCCAGCAGCCCGCTTAGTGGCGGGGGGCGGGATACGCAGTATTTT; D: TRBD2; J: TRBJ2-3; V: TRBV4-2; size: once
CDR3: CSVESEGTSGPTDTQYF; DNA: TGCAGCGTTGAAAGCGAAGGGACTAGCGGTCCCACAGATACGCAGTATTTT; D: TRBD2; J: TRBJ2-3; V: TRBV29-1; size: -
CDR3: CASSTGAFQPQHF; DNA: TGTGCCAGCAGCACAGGGGCTTTCCAGCCCCAGCATTTT; D: TRBD1; J: TRBJ1-5; V: TRBV6-6; size: -
CDR3: CASMTSGSYNEQFF; DNA: TGTGCCAGTATGACTAGCGGGAGCTACAATGAGCAGTTCTTC; D: TRBD2; J: TRBJ2-1; V: TRBV28; size: -
CDR3: CASSFLPGPYEQYF; DNA: TGTGCCAGCAGCTTCCTCCCCGGGCCCTACGAGCAGTACTTC; D: -; J: TRBJ2-7; V: TRBV7-2; size: -
CDR3: CASQTSPGPGELFF; DNA: TGTGCCAGCCAGACTTCTCCGGGACCAGGGGAGCTGTTTTTT; D: -; J: TRBJ2-2; V: TRBV6-4; size: -
CDR3: CASLEPISGRVISTYEQYF; DNA: TGTGCCAGCCTAGAGCCGATTAGCGGGAGAGTGATTTCTACCTACGAGCAGTACTTC; D: TRBD2; J: TRBJ2-7; V: TRBV13; size: -
CDR3: CASSLDGGRTDTQYF; DNA: TGCGCCAGCAGCTTGGATGGCGGTCGCACAGATACGCAGTATTTT; D: -; J: TRBJ2-3; V: TRBV5-1; size: -
CDR3: CASRRGGRVKEETQYF; DNA: TGCGCCAGCAGAAGAGGGGGTAGAGTTAAGGAAGAGACCCAGTACTTC; D: -; J: TRBJ2-5; V: TRBV4-1; size: -
CDR3: CASSQPSSDMGYEQYF; DNA: TGTGCCAGCAGCCAACCTTCCTCGGACATGGGGTACGAGCAGTACTTC; D: -; J: TRBJ2-7; V: TRBV4-2; size: -
CDR3: CASSLAGTRLYNEQFF; DNA: TGTGCCAGCAGCTTAGCCGGGACTAGGCTTTACAATGAGCAGTTCTTC; D: TRBD2; J: TRBJ2-1; V: TRBV7-9; size: once
CDR3: CASTSGTALNYGYTF; DNA: TGTGCCAGCACGTCAGGGACAGCTTTAAACTATGGCTACACCTTC; D: TRBD1; J: TRBJ1-2; V: TRBV7-2; size: -
CDR3: CASSSGQGGAEAFF; DNA: TGTGCCAGCAGCTCGGGACAGGGAGGGGCTGAAGCTTTCTTT; D: TRBD1; J: TRBJ1-1; V: TRBV7-2; size: -
CDR3: CASSPGGGKANYGYTF; DNA: TGTGCCAGTTCCCCCGGTGGGGGGAAAGCTAACTATGGCTACACCTTC; D: -; J: TRBJ1-2; V: TRBV19; size: once
CDR3: CATSISGGNQPQHF; DNA: TGTGCCACCAGCATATCAGGGGGCAATCAGCCCCAGCATTTT; D: -; J: TRBJ1-5; V: TRBV15; size: once
CDR3: CASSSGDSDEQYF; DNA: TGTGCCAGCAGTTCAGGAGACTCAGACGAGCAGTACTTC; D: -; J: TRBJ2-7; V: TRBV28; size: -
CDR3: CASSLLGRTDTQYF; DNA: TGTGCCAGCAGCCTCCTAGGCCGCACAGATACGCAGTATTTT; D: -; J: TRBJ2-3; V: TRBV7-6; size: -
CDR3: CASSLRQGEGYTF; DNA: TGTGCCAGCAGCTTGCGACAGGGGGAGGGCTACACCTTC; D: TRBD1; J: TRBJ1-2; V: TRBV5-6; size: -
CDR3: CAISEGGANSPLHF; DNA: TGTGCCATCAGTGAGGGAGGGGCTAATTCACCCCTCCACTTT; D: -; J: TRBJ1-6; V: TRBV10-3; size: -
CDR3: CASSREPGGSYEQYF; DNA: TGCGCCAGCAGCCGAGAACCGGGGGGATCCTACGAGCAGTACTTC; D: TRBD2; J: TRBJ2-7; V: TRBV4-1; size: -
CDR3: CASSPSFGSADTQYF; DNA: TGTGCCAGCAGTCCTAGCTTCGGGAGCGCAGATACGCAGTATTTT; D: -; J: TRBJ2-3; V: TRBV28; size: -
CDR3: CASSQDPDQPQHF; DNA: TGTGCCAGCAGCCAAGATCCCGATCAGCCCCAGCATTTT; D: -; J: TRBJ1-5; V: TRBV4-2; size: -
CDR3: CASSLRGLQETQYF; DNA: TGTGCCAGCAGCTTACGTGGGTTGCAAGAGACCCAGTACTTC; D: -; J: TRBJ2-5; V: TRBV7-2; size: -
CDR3: CASSLQAGGGVGEQFF; DNA: TGCGCCAGCTCCCTCCAAGCGGGAGGGGGTGTGGGTGAGCAGTTCTTC; D: TRBD2; J: TRBJ2-1; V: TRBV5-1; size: -
CDR3: CASSQDAESYGYTF; DNA: TGTGCCAGCAGCCAAGATGCGGAATCCTATGGCTACACCTTC; D: -; J: TRBJ1-2; V: TRBV4-2; size: -
CDR3: CASSPGGIYSNQPQHF; DNA: TGTGCCAGCAGCCCCGGGGGGATCTATAGCAATCAGCCCCAGCATTTT; D: -; J: TRBJ1-5; V: TRBV6-6; size: -
CDR3: CASSERERGETQYF; DNA: TGTGCCAGCAGTGAAAGGGAAAGGGGAGAGACCCAGTACTTC; D: -; J: TRBJ2-5; V: TRBV25-1; size: -
CDR3: CASSFSSFTDTQYF; DNA: TGTGCCAGCAGCTTCAGCAGCTTCACAGATACGCAGTATTTT; D: -; J: TRBJ2-3; V: TRBV7-9; size: -
CDR3: CASSLVGTSTYNEQFF; DNA: TGTGCCAGCAGCTTGGTCGGGACTAGTACCTACAATGAGCAGTTCTTC; D: TRBD2; J: TRBJ2-1; V: TRBV5-6; size: -
CDR3: CASSKGEAGATRGEQFF; DNA: TGTGCCAGCAGCAAAGGGGAGGCGGGAGCGACGCGGGGTGAGCAGTTCTTC; D: -; J: TRBJ2-1; V: TRBV21-1; size: -
CDR3: CASSASGRVLETQYF; DNA: TGTGCCAGCAGCGCGTCCGGGAGGGTGCTCGAGACCCAGTACTTC; D: TRBD2; J: TRBJ2-5; V: TRBV7-9; size: -
CDR3: CASSGGGYETETQYF; DNA: TGTGCCAGCAGTGGCGGCGGCTACGAGACAGAGACCCAGTACTTC; D: -; J: TRBJ2-5; V: TRBV28; size: -
CDR3: CASSNGASTINSPLHF; DNA: TGCGCCAGCTCAAATGGGGCATCGACGATTAATTCACCCCTCCACTTT; D: -; J: TRBJ1-6; V: TRBV4-3; size: -
CDR3: CASSLMGVFEQYF; DNA: TGTGCCAGCAGCTTGATGGGAGTTTTCGAGCAGTACTTC; D: -; J: TRBJ2-7; V: TRBV5-6; size: -
CDR3: CASSQSNSKETQYF; DNA: TGCGCCAGCAGCCAGAGCAACTCCAAAGAGACCCAGTACTTC; D: -; J: TRBJ2-5; V: TRBV4-3; size: few
CDR3: CASSLTPSGGETQYF; DNA: TGTGCCAGCAGCTTAACGCCTAGTGGGGGAGAGACCCAGTACTTC; D: -; J: TRBJ2-5; V: TRBV7-3; size: few
CDR3: CASSLVPGGRRNSPLHF; DNA: TGCGCCAGCAGCTTGGTGCCAGGGGGTAGGAGGAATTCACCCCTCCACTTT; D: TRBD1; J: TRBJ1-6; V: TRBV5-1; size: -
CDR3: CASRVWQGPYGYTF; DNA: TGTGCCAGTAGAGTTTGGCAGGGACCCTATGGCTACACCTTC; D: -; J: TRBJ1-2; V: TRBV19; size: -
CDR3: CASSLGLTTNEKLFF; DNA: TGTGCCAGCAGCTTGGGTCTGACAACTAATGAAAAACTGTTTTTT; D: -; J: TRBJ1-4; V: TRBV5-5; size: once
CDR3: CASSLTQGASSPLHF; DNA: TGCGCCAGCAGCTTGACACAGGGGGCAAGTTCACCCCTCCACTTT; D: TRBD1; J: TRBJ1-6; V: TRBV5-1; size: -
CDR3: CASRIGGANYGYTF; DNA: TGTGCCAGCAGAATAGGGGGCGCTAACTATGGCTACACCTTC; D: TRBD1; J: TRBJ1-2; V: TRBV28; size: -
CDR3: CASSLWVSRGEAFF; DNA: TGTGCCAGCAGTTTGTGGGTTTCTCGGGGCGAAGCTTTCTTT; D: -; J: TRBJ1-1; V: TRBV2; size: -
CDR3: CASSVAGGLETQYF; DNA: TGTGCCAGCAGCGTCGCGGGAGGGCTGGAGACCCAGTACTTC; D: TRBD2; J: TRBJ2-5; V: TRBV9; size: -
CDR3: CASSYFGSSPLHF; DNA: TGTGCCAGCAGTTACTTTGGTAGTTCACCCCTCCACTTT; D: -; J: TRBJ1-6; V: TRBV6-5; size: -
CDR3: CASSYFSGSGETQYF; DNA: TGTGCCAGCAGTTACTTTAGCGGGAGTGGGGAGACCCAGTACTTC; D: TRBD2; J: TRBJ2-5; V: TRBV6-5; size: -
CDR3: CASSLDSGKNTEAFF; DNA: TGCGCCAGCAGCTTGGATAGCGGAAAGAACACTGAAGCTTTCTTT; D: -; J: TRBJ1-1; V: TRBV5-1; size: -
CDR3: CAISDKLGNTEAFF; DNA: TGTGCCATCAGTGACAAATTAGGGAACACTGAAGCTTTCTTT; D: -; J: TRBJ1-1; V: TRBV10-3; size: once
CDR3: CASSSLGRFYEQYF; DNA: TGTGCCAGTAGCTCGCTGGGCAGATTCTACGAGCAGTACTTC; D: -; J: TRBJ2-7; V: TRBV19; size: once
CDR3: CSVEELRQGRPEAFF; DNA: TGCAGCGTTGAAGAATTACGGCAGGGGCGCCCTGAAGCTTTCTTT; D: -; J: TRBJ1-1; V: TRBV29-1; size: -
CDR3: CASSLGTGFNQPQHF; DNA: TGTGCCAGCAGCTTAGGGACAGGGTTTAATCAGCCCCAGCATTTT; D: TRBD1; J: TRBJ1-5; V: TRBV7-2; size: -
CDR3: CAIGTETYEQYF; DNA: TGTGCCATCGGGACAGAGACCTACGAGCAGTACTTC; D: TRBD1; J: TRBJ2-7; V: TRBV10-3; size: -
CDR3: CSGRGSQETQYF; DNA: TGCAGCGGTAGGGGGTCACAAGAGACCCAGTACTTC; D: -; J: TRBJ2-5; V: TRBV29-1; size: -
CDR3: CASGSGDTQYF; DNA: TGTGCCAGCGGGAGCGGTGATACGCAGTATTTT; D: TRBD2; J: TRBJ2-3; V: TRBV10-3; size: -
CDR3: CASSLGAQADYEQYF; DNA: TGTGCCAGCAGCTTGGGGGCCCAGGCGGACTACGAGCAGTACTTC; D: -; J: TRBJ2-7; V: TRBV7-6; size: -
CDR3: CASSLNQPQHF; DNA: TGTGCCAGCAGCCTAAATCAGCCCCAGCATTTT; D: -; J: TRBJ1-5; V: TRBV11-2; size: few
CDR3: CASSYARAGELFF; DNA: TGTGCCAGCAGTTACGCCAGGGCCGGGGAGCTGTTTTTT; D: -; J: TRBJ2-2; V: TRBV6-6; size: -
CDR3: CASRDRGRANQPQHF; DNA: TGTGCCAGCCGGGACAGGGGGCGGGCGAATCAGCCCCAGCATTTT; D: TRBD1; J: TRBJ1-5; V: TRBV6-1; size: -
CDR3: CAISESGLLRRNTEAFF; DNA: TGTGCCATCAGTGAGTCAGGTCTATTACGACGGAACACTGAAGCTTTCTTT; D: -; J: TRBJ1-1; V: TRBV10-3; size: -
CDR3: CSVEKQGNTGELFF; DNA: TGCAGCGTTGAGAAACAGGGGAACACCGGGGAGCTGTTTTTT; D: -; J: TRBJ2-2; V: TRBV29-1; size: -